These 30 T cell receptor beta chains came from one sample sequenced in a study of T-cell memory formation after mild COVID-19. MiXCR, applied by TCRdb to the 5' RACE reads, yields one record per CDR3 protein. This sample has around 390,000 distinct CDR3 sequences; roughly 15% occur once, and the top ten carry roughly 21%. The sequencing sample was made of PBMCs or a T cell subset sorted from them (not recorded which). The receptors here all came from a man aged 18 to 30 who had mild COVID-19 (a few samples of this study predate the infection). Cell type and time point are not known.

The chain carries TRBV5-8 and TRBJ1-6; D gene ambiguous. Trimming left V 1 base short and J 10 bases short, with 12 bases between. CDR1 and CDR2 from the germline V gene are SGHTS and YDEGEE. The CDR3 totals 14 residues. As DNA, the CDR3 is TGTGCCAGCAGCTTGTTCGGCGGTGGATCACCCCTCCACTTT. Its translation: CASSLFGGGSPLHF. Supplemented by reference TRBV5-8 and TRBJ1-6, the full variable domain reads EAGVTQSPTHLIKTRGQQATLRCSPISGHTSVYWYQQALGLGLQFLLWYDEGEERNRGNFPPRFSGRQFPNYSSELNVNALELEDSALYLCASSLFGGGSPLHFGNGTRLTVT.

The rearrangement uses TRBV19 and TRBJ1-4, with 8 bases that match TRBD1. J gave up 4 bases and V 11 bases, and 9 bases lay outside the gene matches. Germline CDR1 reads LNHDA; CDR2 reads SQIVND (reference sequence). The CDR3 runs to 14 residues. The CDR3 protein is CAPMGDRHNEKLFF. CDR3 DNA: TGTGCCCCTATGGGGGACAGGCATAATGAAAAACTGTTTTTT.

The rearrangement joins TRBV5-1 to TRBJ1-1; D gene uncertain. Germline values: CDR1 SGHRS, CDR2 YFSETQ. This CDR3 has 13 amino acids. Trimming stripped 6 bases from V and 4 bases from J, with 13 bases between. In nucleotides, the CDR3 is TGCGCCAGCAAGTATAGCTCAATCACTGAAGCTTTCTTT. Translation: CASKYSSITEAFF.

CDR3 sequence: CASGTRRMTQYF. Here the CDR3 DNA reads TGTGCCAGCGGCACCCGTCGCATGACCCAGTACTTC. This chain joins TRBV7-9 and TRBJ2-5, with no clear D. This CDR3 is built from 12 residues. V gave up 8 bases and J gave up 7 bases, with 14 bases separating them. CDR1 SEHNR and CDR2 FQNEAQ come from the germline V gene (reference sequence).

The J gene is TRBJ2-5, the V gene TRBV24-1; D perhaps matches TRBD1 (6 bases). This CDR3 spans 15 amino acids. Per germline, CDR1 KGHDR and CDR2 SFDVKD. V was trimmed by 3 bases and J by 5 bases, leaving 15 bases between them. In nucleotides, the CDR3 is TGTGCCACCAGTGATCCCAGGGGCTCTTCGGAGACCCAGTACTTC. It is translated as CATSDPRGSSETQYF.

The CDR3 coding sequence is TGTGCCAGCAGTACCGACAGGGGGCACGGCTACACCTTC. It codes for CASSTDRGHGYTF. J is TRBJ1-2 and V is TRBV12-3 or TRBV12-4; 10 positions match TRBD1. The V gene end was trimmed by 5 bases and the J gene end by 8 bases; junction bases not matched to a gene: 5. The CDR3 totals 13 residues.

The chain couples TRBV4-1 to TRBJ1-1, with a weak D call TRBD1 (5 bases). Germline assignment: CDR1 MGHRA and CDR2 YSYEKL. The germline V and J ends were trimmed by 1 base and 2 bases, with 17 bases remaining between them. The CDR3 extends over 17 amino acids. This chain's CDR3 is CASSQVGGRVENTEAFF. DNA for the CDR3: TGCGCCAGCAGCCAAGTGGGCGGCAGGGTGGAAAACACTGAAGCTTTCTTT.

This clonotype has just a few counts. The CDR3 DNA reads as TGTGCCAGCAGCCCAAGGGACGGCTCCTACGAGCAGTACTTC. This sequence encodes CASSPRDGSYEQYF. V usage is TRBV7-9 and J usage is TRBJ2-7; the D call may be TRBD1 or TRBD2 (5 bases each). This CDR3 contains 14 residues. Germline CDR1 reads SEHNR; CDR2 reads FQNEAQ (reference sequence). The V and J ends lost 5 bases and 0 bases respectively, with 11 bases between them. The entire variable domain, with the rest obtained from reference TRBV7-9 and TRBJ2-7, is as follows: DTGVSQNPRHKITKRGQNVTFRCDPISEHNRLYWYRQTLGQGPEFLTYFQNEAQLEKSRLLSDRFSAERPKGSFSTLEIQRTEQGDSAMYLCASSPRDGSYEQYFGPGTRLTVT.

The gene calls are TRBV20-1 and TRBJ1-5; 8 bases are shared with TRBD1. CDR3 length: 13 residues. Germline V CDR1 and CDR2: DFQATT, SNEGSKA (reference sequence). The V segment lost 6 bases and the J segment 6 bases; nucleotides outside the gene matches: 7. The CDR3 DNA reads TGCAGTGCCCAGAGGACAGGGCGTCAGCCCCAGCATTTT. Residues: CSAQRTGRQPQHF.

There are a few counts of this clonotype. The chain links TRBV6-5 to TRBJ1-2, with a possible D match to TRBD1 (5 bases). The CDR3 is 14 amino acids. CDR1 is MNHEY and CDR2 is SVGAGI in the germline V gene. V was cut by 5 bases and J by 5 bases, with 15 bases left in between. Written as DNA, the CDR3 is TGTGCCAGCAGTCTTACCGGGACGGTATATGGCTACACCTTC. Translating it yields CASSLTGTVYGYTF.

There are a few counts of this clonotype. The chain is built from TRBV5-1 and TRBJ2-7; D gene unclear. The V and J ends lost 7 bases and 2 bases respectively, with 13 bases between them. CDR3 length: 13 residues. In germline, CDR1 is SGHRS, CDR2 YFSETQ. The CDR3 region is CASHLDGAYEQYF. The DNA of the CDR3 is TGCGCCAGCCACCTCGACGGTGCCTACGAGCAGTACTTC.

V and J are TRBV7-8 and TRBJ2-6; either TRBD1 or TRBD2 may supply D (5 bases each). V was pared by 2 bases and J by 0 bases, with 11 bases between. The CDR3 is 17 amino acids. CDR1 is SGHVS, CDR2 FQNEAQ, per germline. CDR3 sequence reads: CASSLSSGTSGANVLTF. CDR3 nucleotides: TGTGCCAGCAGCTTATCTTCAGGGACCTCTGGGGCCAACGTCCTGACTTTC.

The sample holds a few counts of this clonotype. The genes are TRBV5-1 and TRBJ2-1; 9 bases align to TRBD2. Germline-derived CDR1 and CDR2 are SGHRS and YFSETQ. After removal of 4 bases from V and 7 bases from J, the junction contained 12 bases not matched to a gene. The CDR3 has 16 residues. CDR3 amino acids: CASSPNSGSGGNEQFF. For the CDR3, the DNA is TGCGCCAGCAGCCCAAACTCGGGTAGCGGGGGTAATGAGCAGTTCTTC.

The table lists this clonotype with many counts. The V call is TRBV7-3, the J call TRBJ2-3; D may be TRBD2 (7 bases). Germline V gene data show CDR1 as SGHTA and CDR2 as FQGTGA. The CDR3 covers 18 residues. V lost 4 bases, J lost 5 bases, and 25 bases lay in between. CDR3 in amino acids: CASSSEGWAGAGEDTQYF. The CDR3 DNA reads TGTGCCAGCAGCTCCGAGGGTTGGGCGGGGGCAGGTGAAGATACGCAGTATTTT.

The chain couples TRBV20-1 to TRBJ2-5, with TRBD2 matching over 9 bases. The CDR3 loop spans 15 amino acids. The germline CDR1 and CDR2 sequences are DFQATT and SNEGSKA (reference sequence). CDR3 bases: TGCAGCCCCCAAGTGGCGGGGGGGGCAGGAGAGACCCAGTACTTC. Translation: CSPQVAGGAGETQYF.

V and J are TRBV20-1 and TRBJ2-6, with D perhaps matching TRBD2 (5 bases). V lost 1 base and J 0 bases, leaving 7 bases between the germline ends. The CDR3 is 15 residues long. CDR1 and CDR2 (germline): DFQATT, SNEGSKA (reference sequence). Here the CDR3 reads CSARVGGSGANVLTF. The CDR3 bases are TGCAGTGCTAGAGTAGGAGGCTCTGGGGCCAACGTCCTGACTTTC.

This clonotype was observed many times. The chain combines TRBV29-1 with TRBJ1-1; tentative D call: TRBD1 (6 bases). CDR1 is SQVTM, CDR2 ANQGSEA, per germline. The CDR3 contains 13 residues. V lost 7 bases and J lost 1, with 13 bases in between. CDR3 amino acids: CSAAQGTNTEAFF. In DNA form, the CDR3 reads TGCAGCGCTGCGCAGGGGACGAACACTGAAGCTTTCTTT.

This clonotype was picked up many times. This rearrangement joins TRBV5-1 to TRBJ2-7; TRBD1 might be the D (5 bases). Germline V gene lookup returns CDR1 SGHRS and CDR2 YFSETQ. The CDR3 is 14 residues long. Trimming took off 4 bases at V and 12 bases at J, with 23 bases between the two ends. For the CDR3, the DNA is TGCGCCAGCAGCCCCATGCCCGACAGCCAGTCTTCGTACGTC. This sequence encodes CASSPMPDSQSSYV.

This chain joins TRBV7-3 and TRBJ2-1, with D possibly being TRBD2 (7 bases). V was cut by 4 bases and J by 0 bases, with 10 bases left in between. The CDR3 consists of 15 residues. Germline V gives CDR1 SGHTA, CDR2 FQGTGA. Here the CDR3 DNA reads TGTGCCAGCAGCTCGGCGGGGGCCTCCTACAATGAGCAGTTCTTC. As protein: CASSSAGASYNEQFF.

The V and J genes are TRBV9 and TRBJ1-2, with a possible D match to TRBD1 (5 bases). V dropped 0 bases and J dropped 0 bases, with 9 bases sitting between them. Germline CDR1 and CDR2: SGDLS and YYNGEE. The CDR3 runs to 15 residues. The chain's CDR3 is CASSVGQRTNYGYTF. The DNA of the CDR3 is TGTGCCAGCAGCGTAGGACAGCGGACTAACTATGGCTACACCTTC.

The CDR3 sequence is CASTMTGAYAEAFF. CDR3 in DNA: TGTGCCAGCACCATGACAGGGGCCTATGCCGAAGCTTTCTTT. The chain joins TRBV25-1 to TRBJ1-1; 8 bases are shared with TRBD1. The V and J ends lost 7 bases and 8 bases, in that order; junction bases with no gene match: 12. This CDR3 spans 14 amino acids. Per germline, CDR1 MGHDK and CDR2 SYGVNS. Full variable domain (rest looked up from reference TRBV25-1 and TRBJ1-1): EADIYQTPRYLVIGTGKKITLECSQTMGHDKMYWYQQDPGMELHLIHYSYGVNSTEKGDLSSESTVSRIRTEHFPLTLESARPSHTSQYLCASTMTGAYAEAFFGQGTRLTVV.

This chain links TRBV11-2 with TRBJ1-1; D possibly corresponds to TRBD1 (5 bases). The V end was cut by 3 bases, the J end by 8 bases, with 10 bases between. This CDR3 comprises 12 residues. Per the germline V gene, CDR1 is SGHAT and CDR2 is FQNNGV. The DNA for the CDR3 is TGTGCCAGCAGCTTGACGGGACTAGAAGCTTTCTTT. Residues: CASSLTGLEAFF.

The V and J genes are TRBV6-2 or TRBV6-3 and TRBJ2-5; D unresolved. Germline V gives CDR1 MNHEY, CDR2 SVGEGT. CDR3 length equals 13 residues. Trimming stripped 7 bases from V and 4 bases from J, with 13 bases between. The CDR3 protein is CASIKRNTETQYF. DNA of the CDR3: TGTGCCAGCATTAAGAGGAACACAGAGACCCAGTACTTC.

Only a few counts were recorded for this clonotype. The chain joins TRBV5-1 to TRBJ2-2; unclear D gene. Deletions cut 5 bases from V and 6 bases from J, with 8 bases between. Germline CDR1 reads SGHRS; CDR2 reads YFSETQ. The CDR3 has 12 residues. In DNA form, the CDR3 reads TGCGCCAGCAGGTGGGATGCCGGGGAGCTGTTTTTT. This encodes CASRWDAGELFF. Filled out from reference TRBV5-1 and TRBJ2-2, the complete variable domain reads KAGVTQTPRYLIKTRGQQVTLSCSPISGHRSVSWYQQTPGQGLQFLFEYFSETQRNKGNFPGRFSGRQFSNSRSEMNVSTLELGDSALYLCASRWDAGELFFGEGSRLTVL.

This clonotype was picked up a small number of times. The chain employs TRBV5-1 and TRBJ2-3; no reliable D call. The V end was cut by 2 bases, the J end by 6 bases, with 10 bases between. CDR1 is SGHRS and CDR2 is YFSETQ in the germline V gene. There are 13 residues in the CDR3. The CDR3 reads CASSLRWADTQYF. The CDR3 DNA sequence: TGCGCCAGCAGCTTAAGGTGGGCTGATACGCAGTATTTT.

This clonotype was seen more than once but under ten times. The V call is TRBV7-2, the J call TRBJ1-5; D gene ambiguous. V lost 9 bases and J 0 bases, leaving 9 bases between the germline ends. Germline-derived CDR1 and CDR2 are SGHTA and FQGNSA. The CDR3 length is 13 residues. The CDR3 nucleotides read TGTGCCAGTTCACGAGTTAGCAATCAGCCCCAGCATTTT. The encoded protein is CASSRVSNQPQHF.

This chain uses TRBV9 with TRBJ2-5, with 9 nucleotides matching TRBD2. Losses at the gene ends were 0 bases for V and 2 bases for J; bases not matched to a gene: 5. CDR3 size: 16 residues. Germline CDR1 SGDLS, CDR2 YYNGEE. CDR3 DNA sequence: TGTGCCAGCAGCGTAGGAGCGGGGGGAGGGCAAGAGACCCAGTACTTC. Translation gives CASSVGAGGGQETQYF.

The chain is built from TRBV7-9 and TRBJ2-3; D might be TRBD2 (7 bases). The germline V and J ends were trimmed by 5 bases and 2 bases, with 14 bases remaining between them. Germline CDR1 SEHNR, CDR2 FQNEAQ (reference sequence). This CDR3 comprises 15 residues. In DNA, the CDR3 is TGTGCCAGCAGCCCAACCGGGGGGCTCACAGATACGCAGTATTTT. Amino acid sequence: CASSPTGGLTDTQYF. Full variable domain (outside the CDR3, taken from reference TRBV7-9 and TRBJ2-3): DTGVSQNPRHKITKRGQNVTFRCDPISEHNRLYWYRQTLGQGPEFLTYFQNEAQLEKSRLLSDRFSAERPKGSFSTLEIQRTEQGDSAMYLCASSPTGGLTDTQYFGPGTRLTVL.

This sequence joins TRBV2 and TRBJ1-5; 12 nucleotides agree with TRBD1. Trimming cost V 6 bases and J 4 bases; bases outside gene matches: 4. This CDR3 is built from 15 residues. Per germline, CDR1 SNHLY and CDR2 FYNNEI. The chain's CDR3 is CASSGTGGPNQPQHF. CDR3 DNA sequence: TGTGCCAGCAGCGGGACAGGGGGCCCAAATCAGCCCCAGCATTTT.

This clonotype was observed a handful of times. V gene TRBV7-6 combines with J gene TRBJ2-1; either TRBD1 or TRBD2 may fit D (5 bases each). Per germline, CDR1 SGHVS and CDR2 FNYEAQ. V was cut by 5 bases and J by 6 bases, with 11 bases left in between. CDR3 size: 13 residues. The CDR3 DNA reads TGTGCCAGCAGCGGGGACGGGATCAATGAGCAGTTCTTC. Amino acids: CASSGDGINEQFF.